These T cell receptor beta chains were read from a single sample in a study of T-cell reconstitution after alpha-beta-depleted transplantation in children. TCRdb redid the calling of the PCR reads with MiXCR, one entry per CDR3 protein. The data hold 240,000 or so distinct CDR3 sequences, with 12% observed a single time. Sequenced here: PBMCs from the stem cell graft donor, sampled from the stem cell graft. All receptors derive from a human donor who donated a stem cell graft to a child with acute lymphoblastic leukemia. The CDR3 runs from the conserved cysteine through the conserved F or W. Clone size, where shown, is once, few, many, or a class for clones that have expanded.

CDR3 protein: CASSPSDRGGLNEQFF
V gene: TRBV4-3
clone size: .
J gene: TRBJ2-1

CDR3 protein: CASRLRLAGDHTQYF
V gene: TRBV5-1
clone size: many
J gene: TRBJ2-3

CDR3 protein: CSVIGGFETQYF
V gene: TRBV29-1
clone size: many
J gene: TRBJ2-5

CDR3 protein: CASSGDISRNEQFF
V gene: TRBV5-6
clone size: .
J gene: TRBJ2-1

CDR3 protein: CASSLDPLPLRSSSPLHF
V gene: TRBV11-2
clone size: .
J gene: TRBJ1-6

CDR3 protein: CASSGISSSPLHF
V gene: TRBV5-1
clone size: many
J gene: TRBJ1-6

CDR3 protein: CASSLRTGDTYEQYF
V gene: TRBV5-1
clone size: few
J gene: TRBJ2-7

CDR3 protein: CASSSGGGIVYGYTF
V gene: TRBV27
clone size: many
J gene: TRBJ1-2

CDR3 protein: CSVDREFSYNEQFF
V gene: TRBV20-1
clone size: many
J gene: TRBJ2-1

CDR3 protein: CASSWDRVLSYEQYF
V gene: TRBV7-2
clone size: many
J gene: TRBJ2-7

CDR3 protein: CASSGLAGVHNEQFF
V gene: TRBV6-1
clone size: few
J gene: TRBJ2-1

CDR3 protein: CASSFQRAGAVRSHEQYF
V gene: TRBV11-2
clone size: .
J gene: TRBJ2-7

CDR3 protein: CASSPLWGNEKLFF
V gene: TRBV11-2
clone size: many
J gene: TRBJ1-4

CDR3 protein: CATYGYYGYTF
V gene: TRBV15
clone size: few
J gene: TRBJ1-2

CDR3 protein: CASSQDTRGDGETQYF
V gene: TRBV4-3
clone size: many
J gene: TRBJ2-5

CDR3 protein: CSVGVRGAEAFF
V gene: TRBV29-1
clone size: many
J gene: TRBJ1-1

CDR3 protein: CASSSPGRDTEAFF
V gene: TRBV27
clone size: many
J gene: TRBJ1-1

CDR3 protein: CATSRDWGQGAETQYF
V gene: TRBV15
clone size: many
J gene: TRBJ2-5

CDR3 protein: CASSQATGTGANVLTF
V gene: TRBV4-3
clone size: many
J gene: TRBJ2-6

CDR3 protein: CASSQGRESSPLHF
V gene: TRBV5-4
clone size: .
J gene: TRBJ1-6

CDR3 protein: CAAHSSGGGRVPYGYTF
V gene: TRBV10-3
clone size: .
J gene: TRBJ1-2

CDR3 protein: CASSRRSENIQYF
V gene: TRBV3-1
clone size: many
J gene: TRBJ2-4

CDR3 protein: CASRAEVSSSYNEQFF
V gene: TRBV7-6
clone size: many
J gene: TRBJ2-1

CDR3 protein: CASSQDLDDEKLFF
V gene: TRBV4-2
clone size: many
J gene: TRBJ1-4

CDR3 protein: CASTSKLGQYSNQPQHF
V gene: TRBV6-1
clone size: many
J gene: TRBJ1-5

CDR3 protein: CASSLTGGAYGYTF
V gene: TRBV27
clone size: few
J gene: TRBJ1-2

CDR3 protein: CASSSDRGSGNTIYF
V gene: TRBV7-2
clone size: many
J gene: TRBJ1-3

CDR3 protein: CASSPQGLAGSAYEQYF
V gene: TRBV7-2
clone size: many
J gene: TRBJ2-7